This T cell receptor (beta chain) was documented in a study of blood T cell repertoires in COVID-19. Here immunoSEQ multiplex PCR was the method, and the copy in TCRdb shows in-frame clones only, minus some. The sample consists of over 45,000 clones, 84% of them appearing once. The germline V gene has CDR1 LNHNV and CDR2 YYDKDF (reference sequence). The CDR3 loop spans 13 amino acids. V lost 3 bases and J 5 bases, leaving 10 bases between the germline ends. The clonotype was recovered from a middle-aged man with active COVID-19. Sequenced input: peripheral blood. The chain links TRBV15 to TRBJ1-1, with D possibly TRBD1 on 6 matching bases. CDR3 sequence (DNA): TGTGCCACCAGCAGGGCTACAGGGACTGAAGCTTTCTTT. Translated, it gives CATSRATGTEAFF.